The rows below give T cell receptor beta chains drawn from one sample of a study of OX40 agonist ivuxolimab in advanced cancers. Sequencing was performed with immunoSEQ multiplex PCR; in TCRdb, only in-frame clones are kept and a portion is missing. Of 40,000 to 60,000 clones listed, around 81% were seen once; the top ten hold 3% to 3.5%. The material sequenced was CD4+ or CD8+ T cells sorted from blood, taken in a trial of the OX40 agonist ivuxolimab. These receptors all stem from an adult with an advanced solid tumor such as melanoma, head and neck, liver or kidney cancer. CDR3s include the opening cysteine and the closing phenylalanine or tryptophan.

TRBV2	CASTTDRSNYGYTF
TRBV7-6	CASSLVGGGASNTGELFF
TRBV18	CASSPQTNTEAFF
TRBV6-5	CASTADRSSVHEQYF
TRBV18	CASSTTGDQPQHF
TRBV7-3	CASSLSGSGQETQYF
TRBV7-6	CASSYGPANSPLHF
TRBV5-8	CASTPRQGAQNTEAFF
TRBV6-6	CASSYSIPDSPLHF
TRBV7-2	CDAQRQAGGHTEAFF
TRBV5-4	CASSTPAGGRRNEQFF
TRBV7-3	CASSLSSSSYNEQFF
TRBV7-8	CASSLAFGGAYNEQFF
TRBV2	CASSPLAESSYEQYF
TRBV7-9	CASSLPTTGTGATDTQYF
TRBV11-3	CASSLISADSGNTIYF
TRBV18	CASSPSRGTQYF
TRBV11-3	CASSPAGRSYPGNTIYF
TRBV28	CASSLLYNEQFF
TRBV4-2	CASSPSDGGPGELFF
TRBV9	CATSLGTTNTGELFF
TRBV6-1	CASSSVGNQPQHF